A single sample gave rise to the 5 T cell receptor beta chains below, sequenced in a study of cytomegalovirus exposure and HLA in healthy donors. In the PCR, 60 Vbeta and 13 Jbeta primers were used. Some clones are missing from TCRdb's copy, which holds only in-frame ones; the method was immunoSEQ multiplex PCR. The sample holds roughly 180,000 clones, roughly 86% seen once. Material: PBMCs. The source of these receptors is a girl aged 5-17 years in good health and CMV-seropositive.

This clone was counted a single time. The chain joins TRBV5-6 to TRBJ1-1; D might be TRBD1 (5 bases). CDR3 length: 14 residues. CDR1 SGHDT and CDR2 YYEEEE come from the germline V gene. V lost 0 bases and J lost 1, with 7 bases in between. The CDR3 sequence: CASSLARGNTEAFF. The CDR3 region has the DNA TGTGCCAGCAGCTTGGCTAGGGGGAACACTGAAGCTTTCTTT.

The V and J genes are TRBV9 and TRBJ2-3, with no clear D. Trimming took off 4 bases at V and 3 bases at J, with 9 bases between the two ends. Germline CDR1 SGDLS, CDR2 YYNGEE. The CDR3 loop spans 13 amino acids. CDR3 in amino acids: CASSQVGTDTQYF. CDR3 bases: TGTGCCAGCAGCCAGGTCGGAACAGATACGCAGTATTTT.

The rearrangement joins TRBV28 to TRBJ1-5; no reliable D call. CDR3 length: 13 residues. The germline CDR1 and CDR2 sequences are MDHEN and SYDVKM. Trimming cost V 4 bases and J 2 bases, with 6 bases left between them. CDR3: CASSYQGNQPQHF. The CDR3 nucleotides read TGTGCCAGCAGTTACCAGGGCAATCAGCCCCAGCATTTT.

To note about this clone: Other DNA sequences of this sample code for an identical CDR3. As DNA, the CDR3 is TGCGCCAGCAGCTTGGGGACAGGGGTTGAAAAACTGTTTTTT. Translated: CASSLGTGVEKLFF. The chain joins TRBV5-1 to TRBJ1-4, with 9 bases aligning to TRBD1. CDR3 length: 14 amino acids. The V and J ends lost 0 bases and 7 bases, in that order; junction bases with no gene match: 1. Germline V gene lookup returns CDR1 SGHRS and CDR2 YFSETQ.

The chain uses TRBV27 and TRBJ2-5, with D unclear. V lost 5 bases to trimming and J lost 1 base, with 8 bases between them. The CDR3 has 13 amino acids. Germline V gene lookup returns CDR1 MNHEY and CDR2 SMNVEV (reference sequence). CDR3 amino acids: CASSELPQETQYF. The CDR3 DNA reads as TGTGCCAGCAGTGAACTGCCCCAAGAGACCCAGTACTTC.